This TCR beta chain was recorded in a study of beta chain features in type 1 diabetes. Study findings and constraints: Researchers report that Type 1 diabetes patients had moderately but significantly shorter TCRB CDR3s across all four CD4+ subsets.

Comment on this clone: As yet, its antigen is unknown.

cDNA synthesis used the whole RNA isolate, giving expressed TCRB sequences. Assay: immunoSEQ multiplex PCR; the TCRdb copy retains only in-frame clones and omits some. The data show 600,000 to 700,000 clones, over 10% seen once. This CDR3 contains 16 residues. V lost 2 bases and J lost 0, with 11 bases in between. Germline assignment: CDR1 GTSNPN and CDR2 SVGIG (reference sequence). The origin of this receptor is a man in his late teens or twenties with type 1 diabetes. The rearrangement joins TRBV30 to TRBJ2-6; no firm D call. Sequences were obtained from naive CD4+ T cells from blood. The CDR3 region has the DNA TGTGCCTGGAGTACTACCTTTAACTCTGGGGCCAACGTCCTGACTTTC. It yields the protein CAWSTTFNSGANVLTF.